Presented here are 14 T cell receptor beta chains from one specimen sequenced in a study of T cell repertoires in cytomegalovirus infection. TCRdb analysed the reads with MiXCR anew, one entry per CDR3 protein. The sample records tens of thousands of distinct CDR3 sequences, approximately 46% being singletons. Which antigens these TCRs recognize remains unknown. The source material was CD8+ T cells from cultured PBMCs, sampled from culture after CMV antigen stimulation. These receptors came from a human donor in good health (CMV status not recorded). Some clones in this sample may be carry-over from other donors' samples.

The chain couples TRBV30 to TRBJ2-1; D is unresolved. Trimming removed 0 bases from V and 4 bases from J, with 4 bases in between. The length of the CDR3 is 12 residues. Germline lookup yields CDR1 GTSNPN and CDR2 SVGIG (reference sequence). This CDR3 is CAWSVRYNEQFF. The CDR3 bases are TGTGCCTGGAGTGTACGATACAATGAGCAGTTCTTC.

This clonotype showed up just a few times. This chain connects TRBV7-6 to TRBJ2-1; 12 nucleotides align to TRBD2. V lost 3 bases, J lost 4 bases, and 16 bases stayed unmatched. The germline V gene encodes CDR1 SGHVS and CDR2 FNYEAQ. This CDR3 is 20 amino acids long. The CDR3 DNA is TGTGCCAGCAGCTTGAGGGCCCCGGGACTAGCGGGCAGAAGGTACAATGAGCAGTTCTTC. The encoded protein is CASSLRAPGLAGRRYNEQFF.

This clonotype has more than one count but fewer than ten. The rearrangement joins TRBV7-9 to TRBJ1-5, with D uncertain. The CDR3 consists of 15 residues. CDR1 is SEHNR, CDR2 FQNEAQ, per germline (reference sequence). Trimming pared 4 bases from V and 5 bases from J, leaving 15 bases between. The CDR3 DNA sequence: TGTGCCAGCAGCTCCGAGGCGGAGCATGATCAGCCCCAGCATTTT. Its translation: CASSSEAEHDQPQHF.

In its sample, this clonotype was seen a few times. The chain employs TRBV27 and TRBJ2-1; 7 nucleotides match TRBD2. The germline CDR1 and CDR2 sequences are MNHEY and SMNVEV (reference sequence). Losses at the gene ends were 5 bases for V and 0 bases for J; bases not matched to a gene: 7. The CDR3 sequence is 16 residues long. The CDR3 DNA reads TGTGCCAGCAGTCCTAGCGGTGGGAGCTCCTACAATGAGCAGTTCTTC. Translated: CASSPSGGSSYNEQFF.

This sequence joins TRBV12-3 or TRBV12-4 and TRBJ2-2; D not resolved. There are 13 residues in the CDR3. V lost 1 base to trimming and J lost 6 bases, with 6 bases between them. The CDR3 DNA is TGTGCCAGCAGTTTAGGGTCCTCCGGGGAGCTGTTTTTT. This codes for CASSLGSSGELFF.

This clonotype was detected only a few times. This chain links TRBV6-2 or TRBV6-3 with TRBJ1-1, with D possibly being TRBD1 (5 bases). Trimming pared 0 bases from V and 5 bases from J, leaving 10 bases between. Germline V gene lookup returns CDR1 MNHEY and CDR2 SVGEGT. The CDR3 covers 14 residues. The CDR3 protein is CASSYSRGGTEAFF. The CDR3 bases are TGTGCCAGCAGTTACTCGAGGGGTGGGACTGAAGCTTTCTTT.

This chain joins TRBV27 and TRBJ2-7; 7 nucleotides match TRBD2. In germline, CDR1 is MNHEY, CDR2 SMNVEV (reference sequence). V trimming: 2 bases; J trimming: 2 bases; junction bases outside the gene matches: 6. The CDR3 extends over 15 amino acids. The CDR3, as DNA: TGTGCCAGCAGTTTAACGGCAGGGAGGGCCTACGAGCAGTACTTC. Translating it yields CASSLTAGRAYEQYF.

The chain links TRBV11-2 to TRBJ2-5, with D perhaps matching TRBD2 (5 bases). V lost 5 bases, J lost 1 base, and 17 bases lay in between. CDR1 is SGHAT, CDR2 FQNNGV, per germline. The CDR3 has 16 amino acids. CDR3 sequence: CASSPPAAGSQETQYF. DNA for the CDR3: TGTGCCAGCAGCCCCCCCGCGGCGGGTAGCCAAGAGACCCAGTACTTC. Supplemented by reference TRBV11-2 and TRBJ2-5, the full variable domain reads EAGVAQSPRYKIIEKRQSVAFWCNPISGHATLYWYQQILGQGPKLLIQFQNNGVVDDSQLPKDRFSAERLKGVDSTLKIQPAKLEDSAVYLCASSPPAAGSQETQYFGPGTRLLVL.

In the case of this clonotype: This may be a read error: a much more frequent sequence differs by one nucleotide. The gene calls are TRBV7-4 and TRBJ2-5; tentatively, D is TRBD2 (5 bases). The CDR3 covers 14 residues. The V gene's germline CDR1 is SGHVT and CDR2 SQSDAQ. CDR3 in DNA: TGTGCCAACAGCTTTCCGGGAAACCAAGAGACCCAGTACTTC. It translates to CANSFPGNQETQYF.

This CDR3 is CASSLWFGSEAFF. The DNA of the CDR3 is TGTGCCAGCAGTTTATGGTTTGGCAGTGAAGCTTTCTTT. The rearrangement joins TRBV12-3 or TRBV12-4 to TRBJ1-1; D gene unclear. CDR3 length: 13 residues. The germline V and J ends were trimmed by 2 bases and 7 bases, with 11 bases remaining between them.

The V call is TRBV7-3, the J call TRBJ1-5; no clear D. V was trimmed by 5 bases and J by 7 bases, leaving 18 bases between them. The germline gives CDR1 SGHTA, CDR2 FQGTGA. This CDR3 has 15 residues. Written as DNA, the CDR3 is TGTGCCAGCAGCCCTAGGTGGAATTGTTCGCAGCCCCAGCATTTT. Translated: CASSPRWNCSQPQHF.

In its sample, this clonotype was seen many times. The rearrangement joins TRBV7-9 to TRBJ2-7; D call uncertain. The CDR3 length is 12 residues. The germline V and J ends were trimmed by 5 bases and 2 bases, with 7 bases remaining between them. The V gene's germline CDR1 is SEHNR and CDR2 FQNEAQ (reference sequence). The CDR3 DNA reads TGTGCCAGCAGCCCTTCGACCTACGAGCAGTACTTC. Translated, it gives CASSPSTYEQYF.

The V gene is TRBV7-9, the J gene TRBJ1-3, with D hard to call. The V and J ends lost 3 bases and 2 bases respectively, with 5 bases between them. Germline CDR1 is SEHNR and CDR2 is FQNEAQ (reference sequence). This CDR3 is 13 amino acids long. DNA for the CDR3: TGTGCCAGCAGCTTTCTCCCTGGAAACACCATATATTTT. It is translated as CASSFLPGNTIYF.

In its sample, this clonotype was seen once. CDR3 sequence (DNA): TGCGCCAGCAGCCAAGAAGGTAAAGGGGTGAATTCACCCCTCCACTTT. This gives the protein CASSQEGKGVNSPLHF. This chain uses TRBV4-1 with TRBJ1-6, with D possibly TRBD1 on 5 matching bases. The germline V gene has CDR1 MGHRA and CDR2 YSYEKL. The CDR3 extends over 16 amino acids. Trimming took off 0 bases at V and 7 bases at J, with 13 bases between the two ends.